A single sample gave rise to the 22 T cell receptor beta chains below, sequenced in a study of OX40 agonist ivuxolimab in advanced cancers. Libraries were prepared by immunoSEQ multiplex PCR; TCRdb keeps only in-frame clonotypes and omits some of them. The sample consists of under 85,000 clones, over 90% of them appearing once. The sample was CD4+ or CD8+ T cells sorted from blood, taken in a trial of the OX40 agonist ivuxolimab. The receptors shown here come from an adult with an advanced solid tumor such as melanoma, head and neck, liver or kidney cancer.

A single count supports this clone. The chain employs TRBV7-8 and TRBJ2-5; TRBD1 is a possible D gene (5 bases). The germline gives CDR1 SGHVS, CDR2 FQNEAQ. The V end lost 4 bases, the J end lost 2 bases, and 17 bases lay between the germline ends. The CDR3 runs 16 residues. CDR3 sequence (DNA): TGTGCCAGCAGCTCAACCCGTGGGGCTCAGCAAGAGACCCAGTACTTC. As protein: CASSSTRGAQQETQYF.

The chain recombines TRBV20-1 with TRBJ2-3, with unresolved D. Germline CDR1 DFQATT, CDR2 SNEGSKA (reference sequence). This CDR3 is 11 amino acids long. Between the trimmed V and J ends, which lost 3 bases and 6 bases, there was a span of 7 bases. CDR3 amino acids: CSASPLDTQYF. The CDR3 bases are TGCAGTGCTAGCCCTCTGGATACGCAGTATTTT.

The chain couples TRBV11-2 to TRBJ2-1, with D perhaps TRBD2 (5 bases). Germline lookup yields CDR1 SGHAT and CDR2 FQNNGV. This CDR3 contains 14 residues. V dropped 3 bases and J dropped 10 bases, with 16 bases sitting between them. The CDR3 DNA is TGTGCCAGCAGCTTCGAGGGCGGAATATACGAGCAGTTCTTC. Protein product: CASSFEGGIYEQFF.

The chain couples TRBV7-9 to TRBJ2-7; no clear D gene. V lost 1 base and J lost 0, with 13 bases in between. CDR3 length equals 16 residues. Germline lookup yields CDR1 SEHNR and CDR2 FQNEAQ (reference sequence). CDR3 residues: CASSLDLRLNSYEQYF. The CDR3 DNA sequence: TGTGCCAGCAGCTTAGATCTCCGGCTCAACTCCTACGAGCAGTACTTC.

The V call is TRBV2, the J call TRBJ2-1; 7 bases align to TRBD2. The V segment lost 6 bases and the J segment 6 bases; nucleotides outside the gene matches: 8. The CDR3 loop spans 14 amino acids. The germline V gene encodes CDR1 SNHLY and CDR2 FYNNEI. This chain's CDR3 is CASSPRTSLNEQFF. CDR3 coding DNA: TGTGCCAGCAGCCCCCGGACTAGTCTCAATGAGCAGTTCTTC.

The V and J genes are TRBV28 and TRBJ1-2; tentative D call: TRBD1 (6 bases). Germline-derived CDR1 and CDR2 are MDHEN and SYDVKM. V was shortened by 2 bases and J by 8 bases, with 21 bases between the two germline ends. This CDR3 has 16 residues. The CDR3 nucleotides read TGTGCCAGCAGTTTACCCACCCCCGGACAGTCTCAGGGCTACACCTTC. It codes for CASSLPTPGQSQGYTF.

This clone was recorded only once. The rearrangement joins TRBV19 to TRBJ2-1, with D hard to call. The V end lost 5 bases, the J end lost 1 base, and 12 bases lay between the germline ends. The V gene's germline CDR1 is LNHDA and CDR2 SQIVND (reference sequence). The CDR3 loop spans 15 amino acids. The CDR3 sequence is CASSDHTRSYNEQFF. DNA for the CDR3: TGTGCCAGTAGTGACCACACAAGGTCCTACAATGAGCAGTTCTTC.

This rearrangement joins TRBV10-1 to TRBJ1-2; D gene ambiguous. Trimming took 3 bases from V and 1 from J, leaving 6 bases between them. CDR3 length equals 13 residues. Germline V gene lookup returns CDR1 WNHNN and CDR2 SYGVQD (reference sequence). The CDR3: CASSEDNNYGYTF. The CDR3 bases are TGCGCCAGCAGTGAAGACAATAACTATGGCTACACCTTC.

The chain couples TRBV28 to TRBJ1-5; TRBD1 matches 7 bases. Germline values: CDR1 MDHEN, CDR2 SYDVKM. This CDR3 contains 13 residues. The J segment lost 11 bases and the V segment lost 5 bases, leaving 9 bases of the junction unmatched. CDR3 sequence reads: CASSDDRARAQHF. The CDR3 nucleotides are TGTGCCAGCAGTGATGACAGGGCAAGGGCCCAGCATTTT.

V and J are TRBV19 and TRBJ2-2; D not certain. This CDR3 is 13 amino acids long. The germline V gene has CDR1 LNHDA and CDR2 SQIVND (reference sequence). Trimming took 7 bases from V and 2 from J, leaving 8 bases between them. The CDR3 region has the DNA TGTGCCAGTAAGGAAGCAAACACCGGGGAGCTGTTTTTT. This sequence encodes CASKEANTGELFF.

The chain employs TRBV19 and TRBJ1-1; perhaps TRBD1 as D (6 bases). Germline V CDR1 and CDR2: LNHDA, SQIVND (reference sequence). The CDR3 extends over 15 amino acids. The V end was cut by 0 bases, the J end by 1 base, with 9 bases between. CDR3 DNA: TGTGCCAGTAGTATAGACAGGGGCCGGAACACTGAAGCTTTCTTT. It yields the protein CASSIDRGRNTEAFF. The whole variable domain, remainder taken from reference TRBV19 and TRBJ1-1, is DGGITQSPKYLFRKEGQNVTLSCEQNLNHDAMYWYRQDPGQGLRLIYYSQIVNDFQKGDIAEGYSVSREKKESFPLTVTSAQKNPTAFYLCASSIDRGRNTEAFFGQGTRLTVV.

The chain couples TRBV27 to TRBJ2-1; D is ambiguous. Germline V gene sequence: CDR1 MNHEY, CDR2 SMNVEV (reference sequence). V was pared by 2 bases and J by 3 bases, with 5 bases between. The CDR3 has 13 residues. Written as DNA, the CDR3 is TGTGCCAGCAGTTTAGCCCACTACAATGAGCAGTTCTTC. Encoded protein: CASSLAHYNEQFF.

The chain combines TRBV29-1 with TRBJ2-1; TRBD2 matches 13 bases. V shed 5 bases and J 5 bases; nucleotides not matched to a gene: 3. The CDR3 is 14 amino acids. Looked up from germline, CDR1 is SQVTM and CDR2 is ANQGSEA. CDR3 coding DNA: TGCAGCGTTTCCGGGACTAGCGGGAACAATGAGCAGTTCTTC. Protein sequence: CSVSGTSGNNEQFF.

The chain recombines TRBV10-2 with TRBJ2-7; 11 bases match TRBD2. The junction had 5 bases not matched to a gene; V was cut back by 0 bases and J by 4 bases. Germline V gene data show CDR1 as WSHSY and CDR2 as SAAADI. This CDR3 is built from 16 residues. CDR3 amino acids: CASSESTLAGAYEQYF. CDR3 nucleotide sequence: TGCGCCAGCAGTGAGTCGACACTAGCGGGAGCGTACGAGCAGTACTTC.

The chain uses TRBV10-3 and TRBJ1-5; 7 nucleotides match TRBD1. The CDR3 is made up of 18 amino acids. J was trimmed by 5 bases and V by 0 bases; bases with no gene match: 13. The V gene's germline CDR1 is ENHRY and CDR2 SYGVKD. DNA for the CDR3: TGTGCCATCAGTGAGTCGTTAGGACAGGCGGGTTCGCATCAGCCCCAGCATTTT. Translation gives CAISESLGQAGSHQPQHF.

This chain connects TRBV7-9 to TRBJ2-5; no definite D call. The CDR3 totals 16 residues. V lost 1 base, J lost 2 bases, and 14 bases lay in between. Per the germline V gene, CDR1 is SEHNR and CDR2 is FQNEAQ (reference sequence). The chain's CDR3 is CASSLVALGTQETQYF. As DNA, the CDR3 is TGTGCCAGCAGCTTAGTCGCTTTGGGCACACAAGAGACCCAGTACTTC.

The chain links TRBV5-1 to TRBJ2-1, with 7 bases identical to TRBD2. V shed 2 bases, J shed 7 bases, and the junction held 9 bases outside the gene matches. Germline CDR1 reads SGHRS; CDR2 reads YFSETQ. The CDR3 is 15 residues long. CDR3 amino acids: CASSFGDYASNEQFF. The CDR3 DNA reads TGCGCCAGCAGCTTCGGGGACTACGCCTCGAATGAGCAGTTCTTC.

This clone has a handful of counts. The J gene is TRBJ1-1, the V gene TRBV7-3, with D possibly matching TRBD1 (6 bases). The CDR3 runs to 13 residues. V lost 2 bases, J lost 11 bases, and 15 bases lay in between. Germline lookup yields CDR1 SGHTA and CDR2 FQGTGA. The CDR3 sequence: CASSLGPGAQAFF. The CDR3 nucleotides read TGTGCCAGCAGCTTAGGTCCGGGGGCCCAGGCTTTCTTT.

The genes are TRBV5-1 and TRBJ2-1, with 7 positions matching TRBD2. Germline V gene lookup returns CDR1 SGHRS and CDR2 YFSETQ. V lost 4 bases, J lost 5 bases, and 9 bases stayed unmatched. This CDR3 region has 15 residues. The CDR3 reads CASSLEGGHNNEQFF. The CDR3 DNA is TGCGCCAGCAGCCTGGAGGGAGGGCACAACAATGAGCAGTTCTTC.

The chain links TRBV19 to TRBJ1-3; D uncertain. Trimming removed 8 bases from V and 7 bases from J, with 12 bases in between. The CDR3 spans 12 residues. Germline V CDR1 and CDR2: LNHDA, SQIVND (reference sequence). The CDR3 loop reads CASREDFNTIYF. CDR3 DNA: TGTGCCAGTCGCGAGGATTTCAACACCATATATTTT.

V and J are TRBV19 and TRBJ1-2; 7 bases align to TRBD1. The junction had 7 bases not matched to a gene; V was cut back by 6 bases and J by 0 bases. CDR1 and CDR2 from the germline V gene are LNHDA and SQIVND (reference sequence). The CDR3 is made up of 15 amino acids. Here the CDR3 DNA reads TGTGCCAGTAGCGATACAGGGGCAGCTAACTATGGCTACACCTTC. Translated, it gives CASSDTGAANYGYTF.

This chain joins TRBV5-1 and TRBJ2-1; D ambiguous. The germline V gene has CDR1 SGHRS and CDR2 YFSETQ. The CDR3 has 16 residues. Trimming took off 4 bases at V and 6 bases at J, with 20 bases between the two ends. The CDR3 nucleotides are TGCGCCAGCAGCACGGTACCGGGCGTTTACGCCAATGAGCAGTTCTTC. Residues: CASSTVPGVYANEQFF.